This T cell receptor (beta chain) came from a study of control samples from healthy donors and cancer patients. Method: immunoSEQ multiplex PCR; TCRdb's copy keeps in-frame clones and lacks some. The data contain about 130,000 clones, about 95% of them singletons. CDR1 is SNHLY and CDR2 is FYNNEI in the germline V gene. Trimming pared 1 base from V and 0 bases from J, leaving 10 bases between. The CDR3 spans 16 residues. Material for sequencing was blood. The chain couples TRBV2 to TRBJ1-5; D remains unclear. The clonotype originates from a man between 25 and 39 years old in good health. CDR3 sequence (DNA): TGTGCCAGCAGTGAAGTGTTAGGAAGTAGCAATCAGCCCCAGCATTTT. Protein product: CASSEVLGSSNQPQHF.